This T cell receptor beta chain was captured in a study of beta chain features in type 1 diabetes. Study-level results: Among patients with Type 1 diabetes, TCRB CDR3s were moderately but significantly shorter in every one of the four CD4+ subsets.

V was clipped by 3 bases and J by 7 bases, with 18 bases between them. The CDR3 sequence is 15 residues long. Germline assignment: CDR1 SGHTA and CDR2 FQGNSA. This clone occurred once. Antigen unknown. Expressed TCRB transcripts were sequenced because the isolated RNA had all been reverse transcribed beforehand. The data were produced by immunoSEQ multiplex PCR, yet TCRdb's version contains in-frame clones alone and is incomplete. The sample comprises about 40,000 clones, around 45% of which are singletons, and around 0.7% rests with the top ten. Every donor had blood drawn once into heparin, 100 to 150 mL on average. The authors sorted CD4+ naive, central memory, regulatory and stem cell-like memory cells via CD45RO/CCR7/CD25/CD127/CD95/CD27.

The origin of this receptor is a woman under 30 in good health. Source material: central memory CD4+ T cells from blood. The genes are TRBV7-2 and TRBJ2-5; D possibly corresponds to TRBD1 (6 bases). CDR3 in amino acids: CASSLNRVSEGTQYF. CDR3 coding DNA: TGTGCCAGCAGCTTGAACAGGGTCTCCGAGGGGACCCAGTACTTC.